This T cell receptor beta chain was identified during a study of T cells in localized non-small cell lung cancer. Sequenced by immunoSEQ multiplex PCR; TCRdb stores in-frame clones only, minus some. This table has approximately 18,000 clones, over 75% appearing once. Study-level findings and limits: Measurement of T cell clonality placed uninvolved adjacent lung highest, above the level in tumor. Appearance in adjacent lung was seen for a median 57 of the top 100 tumor clones. Because only a single region of the tumor was sequenced, heterogeneity remains possible. Higher adjacent-lung clonality was associated with shorter survival.

This clone was picked up one time. The antigen remains unidentified. Germline V gene lookup returns CDR1 MNHNS and CDR2 SASEGT. Trimming removed 8 bases at V and 0 bases at J, with 14 bases between. This CDR3 spans 14 amino acids. Sequenced material: peripheral blood, taken before any cancer treatment. The V call is TRBV6-1, the J call TRBJ2-7, with a weak D call TRBD2 (6 bases). The sequence derives from a female donor older than 55 with stage I lung adenocarcinoma. CDR3 DNA: TGTGCCAGCGAACTGGGGGGTTCCTCCTACGAGCAGTACTTC. The encoded protein is CASELGGSSYEQYF.